The text below deals with one T cell receptor beta chain. The antigen it binds to is not known. No qualities accompany the bases; no much larger clone lies one base away. Using the deep immunoSEQ assay, multiplex PCR amplified TCR CDR3 regions from genomic DNA. For each cell subset, the extracted genomic DNA was distributed evenly across all wells of several immunoSEQ 96-well plates, and each plate served as one replicate. Each replicate PCR for sorted subsets received about 210 ng genomic DNA, equal to roughly 29,000 T cell genomes. Purified libraries were measured with a Qubit 3.0 fluorometer, size-checked on a Bioanalyzer 2100, and measured again with the KAPA Library Quantification kit. Every immunoSEQ 96-well plate was sequenced on a dedicated single-read 150-cycle Illumina NextSeq 550 flow cell. In the authors' own workflow: The immunoSEQ output contained only junctional sequences without quality scores, so filtering could not match that applied to full-length reads. Sequences were annotated with PyIR, a Python wrapper for IgBLAST v1.9, and V/J genes and CDR3 were assigned using IMGT germline references. Reads were removed for weak V/J assignments (E-value above 1e-6), missing CDR3, stop codons, out-of-frame junctions, or ambiguous translated residues. V3J clonotypes were defined as sequences sharing an identical inferred V gene, J gene, and CDR3 amino acid sequence. Percentage overlap between repertoires was calculated by dividing the number of shared unique clonotypes by the size of the smaller repertoire. Repertoire richness was assessed with RTK rarefaction, the Chao1 estimator, and Recon v2.1 estimates of unobserved clonotypes. For all TCRbeta clonotypes obtained by the gDNA method from several donors, generation probabilities were computed with OLGA. TCRdb obtained this table from immuneACCESS and retained in-frame rearrangements with V and J assigned. These tables miss some clones; where compared with another copy, unresolved V genes account for less than half of the shortfall, and the remainder is unexplained. V, J and clone size are those of that table, while D and trimming were read from the DNA. This sample is represented by some 2,000,000 clones; roughly 94% of them were singletons. About 1.1% of the sample belongs to the ten largest clones.

The CDR3 measures 16 amino acids from cysteine to phenylalanine. Of all the DNA, just the CDR3 is kept, 48 bases in frame from base 1. The germline V gene (reference sequence) supplies CDR1 LNHNV and CDR2 YYDKDF. Cut back by 3 bases and 8 bases, the V and J ends lie 19 bases apart. This sample is drawn from a study of shared clonotypes between healthy human individuals (dated by TCRdb to between 2020 and 2021). For the wider study: The cohort included a few men and a couple of women between 18 and 49 years of age. For each donor, CD4 naive and CD4 memory were each run on three plates, CD8 naive on two plates, and CD8 memory on one plate. The study deeply sequenced blood TCR repertoires of about 5 healthy adults to estimate repertoire size and the extent of clonotype sharing between individuals. Libraries were prepared and TCR repertoires were sequenced by different laboratories using diverse techniques, in order to increase sequencing depth and limit assay-specific biases. Between about 0.9 and 10 billion PBMCs per donor were obtained by leukapheresis.

CD8 naive samples were CD45RO-negative cells positively selected for CCR7, giving a CD45RA+CCR7+ population that excluded TemRA cells. The donors were healthy, HIV-negative adults who had no recently reported acute infections or vaccinations. Every donor was a Caucasian adult residing in Nashville, Tennessee, USA. Blood was obtained by leukapheresis, after which PBMCs were separated by Ficoll-Histopaque density gradient centrifugation and cryopreserved in liquid nitrogen vapor phase. Analytical flow cytometry was used to check the purity and quantity of every magnetically sorted T cell population. Each sorted fraction had its genomic DNA isolated and then quantified by UV absorbance on a Nanodrop 2000c. Broad study findings and their caveats: Across a few donors, around 5.4% of naive CD4, 3.5% of naive CD8, 2% to 2.5% of memory CD4, and approximately 0.4% of memory CD8 clonotypes were shared. Based on pairwise subsampling, the degree of clonotype sharing among donors was expected to be affected by sequencing depth. Estimated clonotype richness was generally larger for naive than for memory subsets. The genetic and exposure-history diversity represented was limited by the small number of donors. Clonotypes shared by all four sorted-subset donors showed higher generation probabilities than non-shared clonotypes. Sampling was restricted to blood, and TCR repertoires in tissues likely differ from the TCR repertoires found in blood. Incomplete sequencing was indicated by rarefaction of sorted-subset datasets, despite the large sequencing depth.

The TCR was taken from a man aged 18 to 29 in good health. The sequenced material came from naive CD8+ T cells sorted from blood. In light of the paper, this sample's cell subset or site label describes: CD45RA+CCR7+. The chain is encoded by TRBV15 joined to TRBJ1-4; TRBD1 is perhaps the D gene, given 5 matching bases. The CDR3 here reads CATSRPGDGGLEKLFF. The sequence in DNA is TGTGCCACCAGCAGGCCTGGGGACGGAGGTCTCGAAAAACTGTTTTTT.